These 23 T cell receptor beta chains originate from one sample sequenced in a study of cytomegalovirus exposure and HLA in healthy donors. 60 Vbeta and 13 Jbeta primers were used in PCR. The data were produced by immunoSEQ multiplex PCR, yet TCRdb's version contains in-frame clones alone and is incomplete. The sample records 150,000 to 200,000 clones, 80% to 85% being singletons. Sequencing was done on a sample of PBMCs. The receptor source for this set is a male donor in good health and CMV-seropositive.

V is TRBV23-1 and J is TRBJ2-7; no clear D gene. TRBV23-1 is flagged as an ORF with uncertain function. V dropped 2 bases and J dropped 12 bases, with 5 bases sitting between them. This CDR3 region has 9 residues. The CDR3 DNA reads TGCGCCAGCAGTCAAAAGCGGTACTTC. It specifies CASSQKRYF.

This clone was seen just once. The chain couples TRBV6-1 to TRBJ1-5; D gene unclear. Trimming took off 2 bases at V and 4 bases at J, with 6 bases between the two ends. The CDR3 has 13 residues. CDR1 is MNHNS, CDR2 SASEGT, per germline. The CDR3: CASSEQANQPQHF. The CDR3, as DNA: TGTGCCAGCAGTGAACAGGCTAATCAGCCCCAGCATTTT.

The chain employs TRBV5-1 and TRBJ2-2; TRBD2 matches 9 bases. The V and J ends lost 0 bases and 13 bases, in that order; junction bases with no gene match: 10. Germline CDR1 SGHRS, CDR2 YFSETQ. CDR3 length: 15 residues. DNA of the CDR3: TGCGCCAGCAGCTTGGCGGCGGGGGGGTCCCAGGCGCTGTTTTTT. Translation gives CASSLAAGGSQALFF.

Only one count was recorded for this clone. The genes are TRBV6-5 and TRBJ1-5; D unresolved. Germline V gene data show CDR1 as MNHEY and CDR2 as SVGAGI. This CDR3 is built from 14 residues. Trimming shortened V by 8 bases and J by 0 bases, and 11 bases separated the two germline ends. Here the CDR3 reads CASQQAFSNQPQHF. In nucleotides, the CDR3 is TGTGCCAGCCAGCAGGCATTTAGCAATCAGCCCCAGCATTTT.

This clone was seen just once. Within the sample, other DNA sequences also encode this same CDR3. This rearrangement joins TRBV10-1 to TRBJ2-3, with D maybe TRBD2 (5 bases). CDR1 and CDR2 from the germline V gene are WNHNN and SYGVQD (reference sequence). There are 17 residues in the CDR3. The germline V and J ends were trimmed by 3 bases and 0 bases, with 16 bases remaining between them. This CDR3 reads CASSENRRKLSTDTQYF. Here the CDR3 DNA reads TGCGCCAGCAGTGAAAACCGGAGGAAGTTAAGCACAGATACGCAGTATTTT.

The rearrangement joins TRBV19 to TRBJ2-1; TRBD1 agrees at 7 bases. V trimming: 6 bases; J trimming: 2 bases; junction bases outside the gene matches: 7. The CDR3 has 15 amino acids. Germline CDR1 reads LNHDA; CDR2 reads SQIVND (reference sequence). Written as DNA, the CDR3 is TGTGCCAGTAGCACGATCGGGACAGCCTACAATGAGCAGTTCTTC. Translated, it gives CASSTIGTAYNEQFF.

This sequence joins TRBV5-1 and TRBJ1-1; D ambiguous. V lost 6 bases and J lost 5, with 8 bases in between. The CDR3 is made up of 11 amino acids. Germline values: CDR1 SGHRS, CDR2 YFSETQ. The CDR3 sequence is CASISGTEAFF. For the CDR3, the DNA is TGCGCCAGCATATCCGGGACTGAAGCTTTCTTT.

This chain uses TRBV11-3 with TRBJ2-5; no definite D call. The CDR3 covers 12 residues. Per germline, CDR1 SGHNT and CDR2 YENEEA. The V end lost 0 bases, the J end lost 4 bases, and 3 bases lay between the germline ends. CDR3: CASSLERETQYF. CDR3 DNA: TGTGCCAGCAGCTTAGAGAGAGAGACCCAGTACTTC.

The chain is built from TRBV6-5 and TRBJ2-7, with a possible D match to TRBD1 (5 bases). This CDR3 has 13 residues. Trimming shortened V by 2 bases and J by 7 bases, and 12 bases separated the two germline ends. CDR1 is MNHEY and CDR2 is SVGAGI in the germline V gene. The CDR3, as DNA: TGTGCCAGCAGTTACGATGGGCAGGGTGAGCAGTACTTC. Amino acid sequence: CASSYDGQGEQYF.

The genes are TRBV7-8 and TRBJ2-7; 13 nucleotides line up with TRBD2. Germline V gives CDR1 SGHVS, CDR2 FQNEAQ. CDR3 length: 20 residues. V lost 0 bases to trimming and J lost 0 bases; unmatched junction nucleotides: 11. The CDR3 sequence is CASSLARLGTSGKSSYEQYF. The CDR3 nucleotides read TGTGCCAGCAGCTTAGCCCGATTAGGGACTAGCGGGAAAAGCTCCTACGAGCAGTACTTC.

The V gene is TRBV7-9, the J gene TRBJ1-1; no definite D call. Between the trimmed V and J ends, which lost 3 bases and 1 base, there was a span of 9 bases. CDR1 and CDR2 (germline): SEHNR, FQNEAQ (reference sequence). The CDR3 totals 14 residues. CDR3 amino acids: CASSFPAGNTEAFF. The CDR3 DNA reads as TGTGCCAGCAGCTTCCCTGCAGGGAACACTGAAGCTTTCTTT. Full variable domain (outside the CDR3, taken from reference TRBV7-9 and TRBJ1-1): DTGVSQNPRHKITKRGQNVTFRCDPISEHNRLYWYRQTLGQGPEFLTYFQNEAQLEKSRLLSDRFSAERPKGSFSTLEIQRTEQGDSAMYLCASSFPAGNTEAFFGQGTRLTVV.

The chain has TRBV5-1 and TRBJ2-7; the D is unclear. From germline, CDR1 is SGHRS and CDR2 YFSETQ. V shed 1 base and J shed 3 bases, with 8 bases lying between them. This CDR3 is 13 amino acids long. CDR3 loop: CASSLTASYEQYF. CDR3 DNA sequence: TGCGCCAGCAGCTTGACTGCAAGCTACGAGCAGTACTTC.

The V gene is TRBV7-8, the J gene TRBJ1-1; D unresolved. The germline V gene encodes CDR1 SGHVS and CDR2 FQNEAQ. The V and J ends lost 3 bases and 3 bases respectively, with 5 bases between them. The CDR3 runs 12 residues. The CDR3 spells CASSFGDTEAFF. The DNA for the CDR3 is TGTGCCAGCAGCTTCGGGGACACTGAAGCTTTCTTT.

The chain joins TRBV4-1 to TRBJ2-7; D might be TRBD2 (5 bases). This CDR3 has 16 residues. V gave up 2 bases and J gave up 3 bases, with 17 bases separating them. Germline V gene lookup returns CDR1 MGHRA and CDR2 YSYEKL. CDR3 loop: CASSQPGVGRDYEQYF. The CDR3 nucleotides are TGCGCCAGCAGCCAACCTGGTGTGGGCCGGGACTACGAGCAGTACTTC.

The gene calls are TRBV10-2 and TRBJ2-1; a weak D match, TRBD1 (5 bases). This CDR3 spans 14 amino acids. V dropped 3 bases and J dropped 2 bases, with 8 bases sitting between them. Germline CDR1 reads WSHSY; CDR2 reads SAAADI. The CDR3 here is CASSERQTYNEQFF. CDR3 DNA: TGCGCCAGCAGTGAACGACAGACCTACAATGAGCAGTTCTTC.

The CDR3 DNA follows: TGTGCCAGCAGCTACCGGGACAGGAGATACTATGGCTACACCTTC. Protein sequence: CASSYRDRRYYGYTF. The chain links TRBV13 to TRBJ1-2; 8 bases align to TRBD1. V lost 4 bases to trimming and J lost 3 bases; unmatched junction nucleotides: 7. CDR3 length equals 15 residues. Germline assignment: CDR1 PRHDT and CDR2 FYEKMQ (reference sequence). Full variable domain (remainder filled in from reference TRBV13 and TRBJ1-2): AAGVIQSPRHLIKEKRETATLKCYPIPRHDTVYWYQQGPGQDPQFLISFYEKMQSDKGSIPDRFSAQQFSDYHSELNMSSLELGDSALYFCASSYRDRRYYGYTFGSGTRLTVV.

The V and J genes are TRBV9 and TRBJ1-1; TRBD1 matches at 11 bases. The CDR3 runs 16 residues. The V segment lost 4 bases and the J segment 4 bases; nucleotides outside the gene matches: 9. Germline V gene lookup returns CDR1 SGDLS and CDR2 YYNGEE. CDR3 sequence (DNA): TGTGCCAGCAGCTCCAGGACAGGGGGCGCGAGCACTGAAGCTTTCTTT. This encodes CASSSRTGGASTEAFF. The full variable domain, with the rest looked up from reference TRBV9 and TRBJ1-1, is DSGVTQTPKHLITATGQRVTLRCSPRSGDLSVYWYQQSLDQGLQFLIQYYNGEERAKGNILERFSAQQFPDLHSELNLSSLELGDSALYFCASSSRTGGASTEAFFGQGTRLTVV.

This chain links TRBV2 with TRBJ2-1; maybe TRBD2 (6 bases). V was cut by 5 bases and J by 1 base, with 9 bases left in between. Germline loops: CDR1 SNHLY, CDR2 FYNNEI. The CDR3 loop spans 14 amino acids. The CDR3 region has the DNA TGTGCCAGCAGTTGGAGGGCTTCCTACAATGAGCAGTTCTTC. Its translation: CASSWRASYNEQFF.

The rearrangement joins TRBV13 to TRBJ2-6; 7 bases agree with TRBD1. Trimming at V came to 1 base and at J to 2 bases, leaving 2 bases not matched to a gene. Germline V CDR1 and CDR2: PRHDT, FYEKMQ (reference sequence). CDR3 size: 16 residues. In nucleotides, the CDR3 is TGTGCCAGCAGCTTAGCTCAGGGGGCTGGGGCCAACGTCCTGACTTTC. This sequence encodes CASSLAQGAGANVLTF. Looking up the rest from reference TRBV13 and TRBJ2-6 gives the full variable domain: AAGVIQSPRHLIKEKRETATLKCYPIPRHDTVYWYQQGPGQDPQFLISFYEKMQSDKGSIPDRFSAQQFSDYHSELNMSSLELGDSALYFCASSLAQGAGANVLTFGAGSRLTVL.

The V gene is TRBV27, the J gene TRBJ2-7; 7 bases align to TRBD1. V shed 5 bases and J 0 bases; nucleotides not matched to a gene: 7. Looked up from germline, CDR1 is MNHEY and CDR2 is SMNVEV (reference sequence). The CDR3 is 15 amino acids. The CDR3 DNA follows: TGTGCCAGCAGTGCGAGGGACAGAAGCTCCTACGAGCAGTACTTC. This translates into CASSARDRSSYEQYF.

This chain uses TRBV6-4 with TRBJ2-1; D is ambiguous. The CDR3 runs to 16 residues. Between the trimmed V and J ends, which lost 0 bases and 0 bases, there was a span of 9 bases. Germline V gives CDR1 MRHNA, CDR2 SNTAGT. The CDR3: CASSDSWRSSYNEQFF. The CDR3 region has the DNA TGTGCCAGCAGTGACTCTTGGCGGAGCTCCTACAATGAGCAGTTCTTC.

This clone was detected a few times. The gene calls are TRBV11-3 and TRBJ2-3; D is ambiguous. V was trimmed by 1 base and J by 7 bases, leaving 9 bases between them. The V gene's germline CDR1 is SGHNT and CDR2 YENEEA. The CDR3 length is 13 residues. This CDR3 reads CASSLGEAYTQYF. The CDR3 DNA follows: TGTGCCAGCAGCTTAGGTGAGGCGTATACGCAGTATTTT.

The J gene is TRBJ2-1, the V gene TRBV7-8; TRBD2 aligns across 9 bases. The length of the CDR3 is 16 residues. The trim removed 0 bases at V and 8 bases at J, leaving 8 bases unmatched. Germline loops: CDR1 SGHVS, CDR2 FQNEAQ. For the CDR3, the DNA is TGTGCCAGCAGCTTAGCGTCCGCGGGAGGGCCCTATGAGCAGTTCTTC. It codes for CASSLASAGGPYEQFF.